A selection of T cell receptor beta chains follows, all from one sample in a study of regulatory T cells in long-lasting Graves disease. Each CDR3 protein is one row after TCRdb ran MiXCR on the multiplex PCR reads. The sample includes almost 350,000 distinct CDR3 sequences, about 18% of them seen just once. Sequenced here: peripheral blood mononuclear cells (PBMCs), sampled when the disease was refractory, from a patient treated with antithyroid drugs. Receptors were obtained from a female donor with Graves disease. Both conserved end residues are trimmed from each CDR3. The order of the fields is CDR3 protein, J gene, D gene, V gene. D genes are given only for firm matches.

ASSLTRYYEQY TRBJ2-7 NA TRBV11-2
SASDRQGIETQY TRBJ2-5 TRBD1 TRBV20-1
ASGGSTNEKLF TRBJ1-4 NA TRBV2
ASSLDRWGGELF TRBJ2-2 NA TRBV11-2
ASQRGGATYEQY TRBJ2-7 NA TRBV6-1
ASSQEDRGAYNSPLH TRBJ1-6 TRBD1 TRBV3-1
ASSQEGGGPSSYEQY TRBJ2-7 NA TRBV4-2
ASSFRGSTDTQY TRBJ2-3 NA TRBV12-3/TRBV12-4
ASMRDRVEETQY TRBJ2-5 TRBD1 TRBV6-1
ASSTGETQY TRBJ2-5 NA TRBV12-3/TRBV12-4
AIRQGDSPLH TRBJ1-6 TRBD1 TRBV12-3/TRBV12-4
ASSSRDRETYEQY TRBJ2-7 TRBD1 TRBV27
ASSDPGEQY TRBJ2-7 NA TRBV2
ASSPDRHLVYGYT TRBJ1-2 NA TRBV18
ASSSTGGHYEQY TRBJ2-7 TRBD1 TRBV7-2
ASSLDRAPEAF TRBJ1-1 TRBD1 TRBV6-1
ASSETFGGQTNSPLH TRBJ1-6 TRBD1 TRBV6-1
ASSSWYGPTNTGELF TRBJ2-2 NA TRBV7-9
SVDALRDNYGYT TRBJ1-2 NA TRBV29-1
ASSGTGGRTGELF TRBJ2-2 TRBD1 TRBV19
ASSQMDRGPMNTEAF TRBJ1-1 TRBD1 TRBV3-1
ASSLAFTKNTGELF TRBJ2-2 NA TRBV7-2
ASSLPAGWVTGELF TRBJ2-2 NA TRBV5-1
AISVPGQGLTEAF TRBJ1-1 TRBD1 TRBV10-3
ASSLVGGTQKETQY TRBJ2-5 NA TRBV7-3
SVPLGGGDPYEQY TRBJ2-7 NA TRBV20-1
SASPRQGQSTEAF TRBJ1-1 TRBD1 TRBV20-1
SARGASTEQY TRBJ2-7 NA TRBV20-1
ASSPGTPGLGEKLF TRBJ1-4 NA TRBV4-2
ASSLARGQNYEQY TRBJ2-7 NA TRBV5-1
ASSLLRSGNTIY TRBJ1-3 NA TRBV12-3/TRBV12-4
ASSLMRERQF TRBJ2-1 TRBD2 TRBV28
ASNPGGRDDFTGELF TRBJ2-2 NA TRBV28
ASSLYAAYEQY TRBJ2-7 NA TRBV12-3/TRBV12-4
ASSQDQGVYQETQY TRBJ2-5 NA TRBV3-1
ASSGQGHQPQH TRBJ1-5 TRBD1 TRBV6-1
SARVGTGETQY TRBJ2-5 NA TRBV20-1
SASSSGGGVGWYGPDTQY TRBJ2-3 TRBD2 TRBV20-1